One sample yielded the 11 T cell receptor beta chains listed below, sequenced in a study of a mutant IDH1 vaccine in newly diagnosed glioma. This sample's time point: baseline, week 1 (first vaccination visit). The treatment denotes: pre-vaccination baseline after standard-of-care therapy. The table came from immunoSEQ multiplex PCR; TCRdb's copy has only in-frame clones and leaves some out. The table has under 25,000 clones, around 93% seen once. Sequencing used PBMCs, obtained from a glioma patient treated with radiotherapy, temozolomide or both. The receptors shown here come from a man between 35 and 55 years old with glioma.

The rearrangement joins TRBV5-1 to TRBJ2-1; D may be TRBD2 (6 bases). Germline CDR1 SGHRS, CDR2 YFSETQ. Deletions cut 4 bases from V and 7 bases from J, with 15 bases between. The CDR3 sequence is 14 residues long. The CDR3 protein is CASSAEGLENEQFF. Here the CDR3 DNA reads TGCGCCAGCAGCGCGGAGGGTTTAGAGAATGAGCAGTTCTTC.

The table lists this clone with a count of one. The chain joins TRBV5-1 to TRBJ2-1; 14 bases fit TRBD2. The length of the CDR3 is 16 residues. V shed 8 bases, J shed 7 bases, and the junction held 11 bases outside the gene matches. CDR1 and CDR2 (germline): SGHRS, YFSETQ. Here the CDR3 DNA reads TGCGCCAGTCGACTAGCGGGAGGGCTTACCTTAAATGAGCAGTTCTTC. It encodes CASRLAGGLTLNEQFF. The entire variable domain, with the rest obtained from reference TRBV5-1 and TRBJ2-1, is as follows: KAGVTQTPRYLIKTRGQQVTLSCSPISGHRSVSWYQQTPGQGLQFLFEYFSETQRNKGNFPGRFSGRQFSNSRSEMNVSTLELGDSALYLCASRLAGGLTLNEQFFGPGTRLTVL.

The V gene is TRBV2, the J gene TRBJ2-3; 8 bases map to TRBD2. V was pared by 8 bases and J by 6 bases, with 10 bases of the junction left unmatched. CDR1 is SNHLY, CDR2 FYNNEI, per germline. The CDR3 runs 14 residues. The CDR3 here is CASGRGGRSDTQYF. CDR3 DNA: TGTGCCAGCGGTCGGGGGGGTCGGTCTGATACGCAGTATTTT.

The chain uses TRBV11-1 and TRBJ2-7, with 12 bases matching TRBD1. With 3 bases clipped from V and 0 bases from J, the junction kept 6 bases outside the gene matches. This CDR3 has 17 residues. Germline values: CDR1 SGHAT, CDR2 FQDESV (reference sequence). CDR3 loop: CASSLWDRGLSSYEQYF. The CDR3 DNA is TGTGCCAGCAGCTTGTGGGACAGGGGGCTGAGCTCCTACGAGCAGTACTTC. The complete variable domain, with remaining parts taken from reference TRBV11-1 and TRBJ2-7, reads EAEVAQSPRYKITEKSQAVAFWCDPISGHATLYWYRQILGQGPELLVQFQDESVVDDSQLPKDRFSAERLKGVDSTLKIQPAELGDSAMYLCASSLWDRGLSSYEQYFGPGTRLTVT.

The V call is TRBV9, the J call TRBJ1-1, with 10 bases identical to TRBD1. Losses at the gene ends were 4 bases for V and 4 bases for J; bases not matched to a gene: 7. The germline CDR1 and CDR2 sequences are SGDLS and YYNGEE. The CDR3 covers 15 residues. This CDR3 reads CASSPRQGAGTEAFF. For the CDR3, the DNA is TGTGCCAGCAGCCCCCGACAGGGGGCAGGCACTGAAGCTTTCTTT.

The chain uses TRBV2 and TRBJ2-5, with a tentative D call TRBD1 (6 bases). Germline values: CDR1 SNHLY, CDR2 FYNNEI. The CDR3 contains 13 residues. Trimming pared 8 bases from V and 0 bases from J, leaving 10 bases between. CDR3 bases: TGTGCCAGCTCTCGACAGGACCAAGAGACCCAGTACTTC. Protein: CASSRQDQETQYF.

The V gene is TRBV30, the J gene TRBJ1-6; TRBD1 might be the D (5 bases). V lost 7 bases, J lost 3 bases, and 13 bases lay in between. The CDR3 loop spans 14 amino acids. Per the germline V gene, CDR1 is GTSNPN and CDR2 is SVGIG (reference sequence). CDR3 sequence: CASEGDYYNSPLHF. The CDR3 DNA reads as TGTGCCTCAGAAGGGGACTACTATAATTCACCCCTCCACTTT.

This rearrangement joins TRBV5-1 to TRBJ2-5, with D perhaps being TRBD1 or TRBD2 (6 bases each). The closer fit of TRBJ2-7 to the DNA end suggests the J call may be wrong. This CDR3 comprises 15 residues. Germline-derived CDR1 and CDR2 are SGHRS and YFSETQ. The CDR3 region has the DNA TGCGCCAGCATTCCGGGTGGAGGGACATCCCACGAGCAGTACTTC. It codes for CASIPGGGTSHEQYF.

The V and J genes are TRBV5-4 and TRBJ1-4; maybe TRBD1 (5 bases). With 0 bases removed from V and 8 bases from J, the gap between germline ends came to 14 bases. Germline V gene data show CDR1 as SGHNT and CDR2 as YYREEE (reference sequence). The CDR3 spans 15 residues. Written as DNA, the CDR3 is TGTGCCAGCAGCTTGGAATCAGGGTCAAAGGAAAAACTGTTTTTT. This gives the protein CASSLESGSKEKLFF.

The chain links TRBV7-9 to TRBJ2-5; 8 bases agree with TRBD2. Germline CDR1 and CDR2: SEHNR and FQNEAQ (reference sequence). This CDR3 region has 16 residues. Trimming took 1 base from V and 4 from J; bases not matched to a gene: 8. CDR3 coding DNA: TGTGCCAGCAGCTTAGATCGGCGGGGGGCCGGAGAGACCCAGTACTTC. Translation: CASSLDRRGAGETQYF.

CDR3: CASSILLGGSEISYNEQFF. In nucleotides, the CDR3 is TGTGCCAGCAGCATCCTCCTGGGTGGTAGCGAGATCTCCTACAATGAGCAGTTCTTC. The V gene is TRBV5-6, the J gene TRBJ2-1; maybe TRBD2 (5 bases). Germline V gives CDR1 SGHDT, CDR2 YYEEEE. V lost 4 bases and J lost 0, with 23 bases in between. The CDR3 is 19 residues long.